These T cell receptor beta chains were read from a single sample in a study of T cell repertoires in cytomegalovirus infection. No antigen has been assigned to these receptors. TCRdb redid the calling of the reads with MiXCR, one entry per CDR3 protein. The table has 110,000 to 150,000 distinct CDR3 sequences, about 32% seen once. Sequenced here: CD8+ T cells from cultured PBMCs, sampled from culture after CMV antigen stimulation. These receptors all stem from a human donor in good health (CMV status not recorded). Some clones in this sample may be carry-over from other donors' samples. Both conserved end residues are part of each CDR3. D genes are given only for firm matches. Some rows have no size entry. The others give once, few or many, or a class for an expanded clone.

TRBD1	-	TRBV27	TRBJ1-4	TGTGCCAGCAGTGAATGGACAGGGAGTGAAAAACTGTTTTTT	CASSEWTGSEKLFF
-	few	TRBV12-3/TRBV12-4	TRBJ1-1	TGTGCCAGCAGTTTTTTGGGGGGCACTGAAGCTTTCTTT	CASSFLGGTEAFF
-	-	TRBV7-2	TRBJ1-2	TGTGCCAGCAGCTTCGAAGGGTATGGCTACACCTTC	CASSFEGYGYTF
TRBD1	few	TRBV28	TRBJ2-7	TGTGCCAGCAGTTCGGGTCCGGGACAGGGGGCGGGCGAGCAGTACTTC	CASSSGPGQGAGEQYF
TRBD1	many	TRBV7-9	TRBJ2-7	TGTGCCAGCAGCGACAGCGAGACAGGGAACTACGAGCAGTACTTC	CASSDSETGNYEQYF
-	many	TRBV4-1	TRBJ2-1	TGCGCCAGCAGCCAAGAAGAATCGATCCCCAATGAGCAGTTCTTC	CASSQEESIPNEQFF
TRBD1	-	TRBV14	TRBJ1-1	TGTCCCAGCAGCCCTTACAGGGGGATGAACACTGAAGCTTTCTTT	CPSSPYRGMNTEAFF
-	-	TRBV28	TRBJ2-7	TGTGCCAGCAGTTCCCCGTGGGCCGACACCTACGAGCAGTACTTC	CASSSPWADTYEQYF
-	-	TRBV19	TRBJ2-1	TGTGCCAGTAAACAGGGAGGTTCCTACAATGAGCAGTTCTTC	CASKQGGSYNEQFF
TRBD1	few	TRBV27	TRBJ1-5	TGTGCCAGCAGGGACGGACAGGGGACTAATCAGCCCCAGCATTTT	CASRDGQGTNQPQHF
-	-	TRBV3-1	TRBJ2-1	TGTGCCAGCAGCCAAGATCAGGGGAAAGAGCAGTTCTTC	CASSQDQGKEQFF